What follows are 5 T cell receptor beta chains derived from one specimen sequenced in a study of blood T cell repertoires in COVID-19. Produced via immunoSEQ multiplex PCR; TCRdb's table is partial and in-frame only. This sample yields 180,000 or so clones, of which approximately 80% are seen a single time; 13% to 15% belongs to the top ten. Specimen: PBMCs or T cells enriched from blood (not recorded which). The receptors here all came from a man aged 60 to 69 who had been exposed to COVID-19.

The chain employs TRBV29-1 and TRBJ1-2; a possible D gene is TRBD1 (6 bases). The CDR3 totals 14 residues. The germline V gene has CDR1 SQVTM and CDR2 ANQGSEA. V lost 6 bases and J lost 0, with 14 bases in between. This CDR3 is CSVPAWGPNYGYTF. The CDR3 nucleotides read TGCAGCGTCCCAGCCTGGGGGCCTAACTATGGCTACACCTTC.

This clone was detected only a few times. The chain is built from TRBV28 and TRBJ1-1; D call uncertain. The CDR3 spans 13 residues. The ends were cut back, 5 bases at V and 0 bases at J, with 7 bases in the middle. Germline V CDR1 and CDR2: MDHEN, SYDVKM. The CDR3, as DNA: TGTGCCAGCAGTCTTCCTTTGAACACTGAAGCTTTCTTT. Translation gives CASSLPLNTEAFF.

The rearrangement links TRBV11-2 to TRBJ2-3, with 8 bases that match TRBD2. Germline CDR1 reads SGHAT; CDR2 reads FQNNGV. This CDR3 region has 16 residues. Trimming took 5 bases from V and 4 from J; bases not matched to a gene: 11. In nucleotides, the CDR3 is TGTGCCAGCAGCCCGAATTTAGCGGGAAGGTCAGATACGCAGTATTTT. Translation: CASSPNLAGRSDTQYF.

This clone came up once. The chain carries TRBV27 and TRBJ2-2; 7 bases fit TRBD2. Germline values: CDR1 MNHEY, CDR2 SMNVEV (reference sequence). J lost 2 bases, V lost 6 bases, and 12 bases had no gene match. The CDR3 loop spans 17 amino acids. The CDR3 nucleotides are TGTGCCAGCAGCGAATCCCTAGCGGCCCTTAACACCGGGGAGCTGTTTTTT. Translated, it gives CASSESLAALNTGELFF.

The chain couples TRBV5-3 to TRBJ2-1; 9 nucleotides align to TRBD2. TRBV5-3 is sorted into the ORF group, with uncertain function. The CDR3 sequence is 16 residues long. The J segment lost 0 bases and the V segment lost 5 bases, leaving 6 bases of the junction unmatched. The CDR3, as DNA: TGTGCCAGAAGGTTCCCGGGACTAGCCTCCTACAATGAGCAGTTCTTC. This translates into CARRFPGLASYNEQFF.